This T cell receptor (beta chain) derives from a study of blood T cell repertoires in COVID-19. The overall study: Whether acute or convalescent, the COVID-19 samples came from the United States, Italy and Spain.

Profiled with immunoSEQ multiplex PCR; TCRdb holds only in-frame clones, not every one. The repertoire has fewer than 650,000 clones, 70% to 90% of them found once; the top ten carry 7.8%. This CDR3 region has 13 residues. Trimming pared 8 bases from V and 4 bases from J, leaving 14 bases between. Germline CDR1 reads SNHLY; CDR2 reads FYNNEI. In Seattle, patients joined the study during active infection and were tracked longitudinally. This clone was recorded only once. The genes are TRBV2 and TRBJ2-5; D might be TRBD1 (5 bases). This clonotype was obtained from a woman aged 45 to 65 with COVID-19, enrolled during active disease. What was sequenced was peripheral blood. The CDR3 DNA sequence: TGTGCCAGCGCTAAGCAGGGTCGAGAGACCCAGTACTTC. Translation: CASAKQGRETQYF.